What follows are 12 T cell receptor beta chains derived from one specimen sequenced in a study of blood T cell repertoires in COVID-19 (dated by TCRdb to 2019 to 2021). Library preparation was by the immunoSEQ multiplex PCR assay. TCRdb carries this immuneACCESS record with in-frame sequences only. Its versions omit some clonotypes, under half of them owing to an unresolved V gene in the studies checked, with the rest unexplained. Across this sample there are some 54,000 clones, with roughly four fifths seen only once. The top ten hold 1.9% of the sample. Input material: peripheral blood. These receptors were collected from an older woman with acute or convalescent COVID-19.

About this clone: The sample has other DNA sequences that encode this CDR3 too. This chain connects TRBV9 to TRBJ2-1; D gene uncertain. From germline, CDR1 is SGDLS and CDR2 YYNGEE. Trimming took off 0 bases at V and 1 base at J, with 8 bases between the two ends. The CDR3 has 15 amino acids. Here the CDR3 reads CASSVDFPSYNEQFF. Here the CDR3 DNA reads TGTGCCAGCAGCGTAGACTTTCCATCCTACAATGAGCAGTTCTTC.

The chain has TRBV21-1 and TRBJ1-2; TRBD1, the table's D call, lacks a check against the DNA. TRBV21-1 is a pseudogene. The length of the CDR3 is 21 residues. The CDR3 loop reads CASSKGSCKWTGPRGNYGYTF. CDR3 sequence (DNA): TGTGCCAGCAGCAAAGGATCCTGTAAGTGGACAGGGCCGCGGGGTAACTATGGCTACACCTTC.

This clone was picked up one time. The chain has TRBV25-1 and TRBJ1-1; TRBD1 is a possible D gene (5 bases). CDR3 size: 14 residues. Germline lookup yields CDR1 MGHDK and CDR2 SYGVNS. V lost 5 bases and J 1 base, leaving 11 bases between the germline ends. CDR3 DNA sequence: TGTGCCAGCAGTTCGGGACTTTCGAACACTGAAGCTTTCTTT. Encoded protein: CASSSGLSNTEAFF.

V usage is TRBV24-1 and J usage is TRBJ2-1; maybe TRBD2 (6 bases). The germline V and J ends were trimmed by 4 bases and 4 bases, with 7 bases remaining between them. This CDR3 spans 13 amino acids. Germline V gene lookup returns CDR1 KGHDR and CDR2 SFDVKD. CDR3 amino acids: CATSEREYNEQFF. CDR3 nucleotide sequence: TGTGCCACCAGTGAACGGGAGTACAATGAGCAGTTCTTC.

V is TRBV19 and J is TRBJ2-1; 8 nucleotides match TRBD2. The CDR3 runs to 15 residues. Trimming at V came to 6 bases and at J to 9 bases, leaving 13 bases not matched to a gene. Germline loops: CDR1 LNHDA, CDR2 SQIVND (reference sequence). In DNA form, the CDR3 reads TGTGCCAGTAGCCCCTGGGGGGGTAGCGGGATTGAGCAGTTCTTC. Amino acid sequence: CASSPWGGSGIEQFF.

V is TRBV6-5 and J is TRBJ1-1; D remains unclear. Germline-derived CDR1 and CDR2 are MNHEY and SVGAGI. CDR3 length: 13 residues. V was trimmed by 6 bases and J by 2 bases, leaving 10 bases between them. CDR3 DNA: TGTGCCAGCAGAAACAACTATAACACTGAAGCTTTCTTT. It translates to CASRNNYNTEAFF.

V and J are TRBV3-1 (or the pseudogene TRBV3-2) and TRBJ1-4; 9 nucleotides align to TRBD1. The CDR3 consists of 18 residues. The junction had 12 bases not matched to a gene; V was cut back by 1 base and J by 6 bases. Germline V gene sequence: CDR1 LGHDT, CDR2 YNNKEL (reference sequence). CDR3 sequence: CASSQVPGQGLIYEKLFF. For the CDR3, the DNA is TGTGCCAGCAGCCAAGTCCCGGGACAGGGTTTAATTTATGAAAAACTGTTTTTT.

J is TRBJ2-2 and V is TRBV6-5; 7 nucleotides line up with TRBD1. CDR3 length equals 13 residues. CDR1 is MNHEY, CDR2 SVGAGI, per germline. Losses at the gene ends were 6 bases for V and 4 bases for J; bases not matched to a gene: 2. The CDR3 spells CASRGQSTGELFF. The CDR3 nucleotides are TGTGCCAGCAGGGGACAGTCCACCGGGGAGCTGTTTTTT.

This clone showed up just a few times. V gene TRBV12-3 or TRBV12-4 combines with J gene TRBJ2-7, with D hard to call. The V and J ends lost 3 bases and 6 bases respectively, with 9 bases between them. The CDR3 totals 12 residues. This CDR3 is CASSFYPSEQYF. CDR3 bases: TGTGCCAGCAGTTTCTATCCGAGCGAGCAGTACTTC.

The chain is built from TRBV9 and TRBJ2-3, with a tentative D call TRBD2 (5 bases). Trimming took 0 bases from V and 0 from J, leaving 11 bases between them. The length of the CDR3 is 16 residues. Germline V gene sequence: CDR1 SGDLS, CDR2 YYNGEE. DNA for the CDR3: TGTGCCAGCAGCGTAGGATTAGCGCGTAGCACAGATACGCAGTATTTT. It codes for CASSVGLARSTDTQYF.

The rearrangement links TRBV29-1 to TRBJ1-4; maybe TRBD1 (6 bases). The V gene lost 0 bases and the J gene lost 4 bases, with 21 bases spanning the gap. The length of the CDR3 is 18 residues. CDR1 SQVTM and CDR2 ANQGSEA come from the germline V gene. The DNA for the CDR3 is TGCAGCGTTGAAGAACCCCCGCCCAGGGGCGGAAATAATGAAAAACTGTTTTTT. This gives the protein CSVEEPPPRGGNNEKLFF.

The V gene is TRBV24-1, the J gene TRBJ2-3, with no clear D. The CDR3 has 12 residues. CDR1 and CDR2 (germline): KGHDR, SFDVKD. The V gene lost 3 bases and the J gene lost 5 bases, with 5 bases spanning the gap. The CDR3 nucleotides read TGTGCCACCAGTGATCTAGTAGATACGCAGTATTTT. The encoded protein is CATSDLVDTQYF.